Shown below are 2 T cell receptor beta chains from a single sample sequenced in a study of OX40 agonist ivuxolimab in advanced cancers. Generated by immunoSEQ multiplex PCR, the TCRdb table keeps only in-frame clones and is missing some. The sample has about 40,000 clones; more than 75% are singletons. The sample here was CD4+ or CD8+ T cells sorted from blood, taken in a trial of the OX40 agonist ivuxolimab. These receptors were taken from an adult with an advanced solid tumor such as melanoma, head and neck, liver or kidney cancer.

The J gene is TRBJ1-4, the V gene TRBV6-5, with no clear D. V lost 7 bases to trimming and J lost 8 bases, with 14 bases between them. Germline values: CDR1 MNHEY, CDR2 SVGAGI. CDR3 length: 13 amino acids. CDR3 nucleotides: TGTGCCAGCATGAGCCGTCACTCGGAAAAACTGTTTTTT. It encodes CASMSRHSEKLFF.

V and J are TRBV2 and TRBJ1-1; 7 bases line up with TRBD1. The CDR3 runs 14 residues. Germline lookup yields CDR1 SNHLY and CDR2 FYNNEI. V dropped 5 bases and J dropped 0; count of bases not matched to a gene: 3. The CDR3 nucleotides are TGTGCCAGCAGTAAGGGACAGTTGAACACTGAAGCTTTCTTT. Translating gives CASSKGQLNTEAFF.